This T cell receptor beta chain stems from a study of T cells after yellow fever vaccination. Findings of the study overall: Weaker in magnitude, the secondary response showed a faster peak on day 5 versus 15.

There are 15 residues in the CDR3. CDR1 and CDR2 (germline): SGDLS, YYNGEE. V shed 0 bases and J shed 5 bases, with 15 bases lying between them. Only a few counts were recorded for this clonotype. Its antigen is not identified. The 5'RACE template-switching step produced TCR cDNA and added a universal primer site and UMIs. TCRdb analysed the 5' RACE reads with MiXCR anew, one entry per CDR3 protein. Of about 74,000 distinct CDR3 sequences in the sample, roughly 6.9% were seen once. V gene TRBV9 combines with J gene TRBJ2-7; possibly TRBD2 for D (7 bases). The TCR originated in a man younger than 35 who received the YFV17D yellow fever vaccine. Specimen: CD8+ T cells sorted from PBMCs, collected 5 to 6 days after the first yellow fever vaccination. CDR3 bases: TGTGCCAGCAGCGTAGAGCCCCGGGGGGCCCACGAGCAGTACTTC. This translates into CASSVEPRGAHEQYF.